This TCR beta chain was sequenced for a study of shared clonotypes between healthy human individuals. Each sorted subset replicate got 200 ng genomic DNA, 30,000 or so genomes. In the original processing: From ImmunoSEQ came sequences covering only the junction and carrying no quality scores, so filtering differed. Generated by immunoSEQ multiplex PCR, the TCRdb table keeps only in-frame clones and is missing some. The V and J calls and the clone size are those of that table, but D and trimming were determined from the DNA. The data contain roughly 1.5 million clones, 98% of them singletons. Notes on the study in general: Shared across a few donors were 5% to 6% of the naive CD4 clonotypes. A reduction in generation probabilities was seen for non-shared clonotypes relative to those shared by all four donors.

CDR1 is SGHVS, CDR2 FQNEAQ, per germline. J gave up 6 bases and V 7 bases, and 8 bases lay outside the gene matches. This CDR3 comprises 14 residues. Details on this clone: Its antigen is unidentified.

This chain connects TRBV7-8 to TRBJ2-7, with TRBD2 matching over 11 bases. The TCR originated in a man aged 25 to 45 in good health. The sequenced sample was naive CD4+ T cells sorted from blood. As to subset: CD45RA+ positively selected. The CDR3 DNA is TGTGCCAGCACCCAACTAGCGGGAGTAACCGAGCAGTACTTC. This gives the protein CASTQLAGVTEQYF.